This entry lists 13 T cell receptor beta chains sequenced from one sample in a study of regulatory T cells in long-lasting Graves disease. The time point denotes: newly diagnosed GD, antithyroid drugs for less than 3 months. RNA extracted from PBMCs served as the sequencing template. Construction of the TCR beta libraries employed iRepertoire HTBI primers in conjunction with Arm-PCR of CDR3 regions. One entry per CDR3 protein results from TCRdb running MiXCR on the multiplex PCR reads. The table lists around 250,000 distinct CDR3 sequences, around 18% of them singletons, with 11% to 15% in the top ten. These data also featured in a second study, about T cells in Graves' hyperthyroidism and ophthalmopathy.

This material consisted of peripheral blood mononuclear cells (PBMCs), taken at new diagnosis, from a patient treated with antithyroid drugs. These TCRs come from a woman in her twenties or thirties with Graves disease.

This clonotype was observed at least ten times. The V and J genes are TRBV6-1 and TRBJ1-5, with a tentative D call TRBD1 (6 bases). Trimming took off 5 bases at V and 0 bases at J, with 8 bases between the two ends. Germline loops: CDR1 MNHNS, CDR2 SASEGT. The CDR3 extends over 14 amino acids. CDR3 loop: CASSRTDSNQPQHF. In DNA, the CDR3 is TGTGCCAGCAGTAGGACAGATAGCAATCAGCCCCAGCATTTT.

This clonotype showed up many times. The gene calls are TRBV5-1 and TRBJ1-3; unclear D gene. The CDR3 extends over 15 amino acids. V gave up 0 bases and J gave up 0 bases, with 7 bases separating them. Looked up from germline, CDR1 is SGHRS and CDR2 is YFSETQ. The CDR3 reads CASSLGHISGNTIYF. The CDR3 DNA is TGCGCCAGCAGCTTGGGGCATATCTCTGGAAACACCATATATTTT. The whole variable domain, filled in from reference TRBV5-1 and TRBJ1-3, reads KAGVTQTPRYLIKTRGQQVTLSCSPISGHRSVSWYQQTPGQGLQFLFEYFSETQRNKGNFPGRFSGRQFSNSRSEMNVSTLELGDSALYLCASSLGHISGNTIYFGEGSWLTVV.

This clonotype showed up many times. The chain employs TRBV19 and TRBJ1-6; D may be TRBD1 (6 bases). V was trimmed by 2 bases and J by 7 bases, leaving 24 bases between them. The CDR3 is 19 amino acids. In germline, CDR1 is LNHDA, CDR2 SQIVND (reference sequence). The CDR3 loop is CASSIPPGGSRTANSPLHF. The CDR3 coding sequence is TGTGCCAGTAGTATACCCCCGGGGGGCAGCAGAACAGCCAATTCACCCCTCCACTTT.

This clonotype was recorded only once. The chain couples TRBV7-6 to TRBJ2-5, with 9 bases aligning to TRBD2. The CDR3 totals 15 residues. CDR1 and CDR2 (germline): SGHVS, FNYEAQ. V lost 2 bases, J lost 4 bases, and 5 bases stayed unmatched. The CDR3 DNA reads as TGTGCCAGCAGCTTATATGAGCGGGGGGCAGAGACCCAGTACTTC. It translates to CASSLYERGAETQYF.

This clonotype was seen repeatedly, ten times or more. The gene calls are TRBV2 and TRBJ1-4; D perhaps matches TRBD1 (5 bases). Germline values: CDR1 SNHLY, CDR2 FYNNEI. This CDR3 spans 15 amino acids. V dropped 2 bases and J dropped 6 bases, with 13 bases sitting between them. The CDR3 spells CASSESWGDDEKLFF. The DNA for the CDR3 is TGTGCCAGCAGTGAATCGTGGGGGGACGATGAAAAACTGTTTTTT. The full variable domain, completed using reference TRBV2 and TRBJ1-4, is EPEVTQTPSHQVTQMGQEVILRCVPISNHLYFYWYRQILGQKVEFLVSFYNNEISEKSEIFDDQFSVERPDGSNFTLKIRSTKLEDSAMYFCASSESWGDDEKLFFGSGTQLSVL.

Details on this clonotype: One base away lies a much larger clone, so this may be a sequencing read error. The chain joins TRBV7-9 to TRBJ1-4; D not resolved. Germline CDR1 reads SEHNR; CDR2 reads FQNEAQ (reference sequence). The CDR3 runs to 13 residues. CDR3 loop: CTSSSQRNEKLFF. DNA for the CDR3: TGTACCAGCAGCTCGCAGAGGAATGAAAAACTGTTTTTT.

This clonotype was detected a few times. V gene TRBV18 combines with J gene TRBJ1-3; possible D gene TRBD1, 6 bases. The CDR3 has 17 amino acids. Germline V lookup: CDR1 KGHSH, CDR2 LQKENI. Trimming took off 3 bases at V and 0 bases at J, with 15 bases between the two ends. The CDR3 nucleotides are TGTGCCAGCTCACCGGTCAGGGGCGATCTCTCTGGAAACACCATATATTTT. Protein product: CASSPVRGDLSGNTIYF.

In this sample, this clonotype turned up many times. V usage is TRBV11-2 and J usage is TRBJ1-2, with D uncertain. Germline V lookup: CDR1 SGHAT, CDR2 FQNNGV. There are 14 residues in the CDR3. Trimming removed 3 bases at V and 3 bases at J, with 11 bases between. The CDR3 reads CASSLDGNDYGYTF. DNA of the CDR3: TGTGCCAGCAGCTTGGACGGGAATGACTATGGCTACACCTTC.

The table lists this clonotype with many counts. V is TRBV2 and J is TRBJ1-6; possible D gene TRBD1, 6 bases. The V end lost 6 bases, the J end lost 0 bases, and 12 bases lay between the germline ends. This CDR3 has 16 amino acids. Germline CDR1 SNHLY, CDR2 FYNNEI. DNA for the CDR3: TGTGCCAGCAGGAGACAGGCGAGCTCCTATAATTCACCCCTCCACTTT. Translation gives CASRRQASSYNSPLHF. Full variable domain (remainder filled in from reference TRBV2 and TRBJ1-6): EPEVTQTPSHQVTQMGQEVILRCVPISNHLYFYWYRQILGQKVEFLVSFYNNEISEKSEIFDDQFSVERPDGSNFTLKIRSTKLEDSAMYFCASRRQASSYNSPLHFGNGTRLTVT.

This clonotype showed up many times. The V call is TRBV28, the J call TRBJ1-2, with a weak D call TRBD1 (6 bases). This CDR3 contains 16 residues. The ends were cut back, 5 bases at V and 2 bases at J, with 18 bases in the middle. Germline CDR1 MDHEN, CDR2 SYDVKM. The CDR3 region is CASSLWDTDENYGYTF. The CDR3 DNA is TGTGCCAGCAGTCTTTGGGACACGGACGAAAACTATGGCTACACCTTC.

The chain employs TRBV19 and TRBJ1-1; D is perhaps TRBD1 (5 bases). CDR1 is LNHDA and CDR2 is SQIVND in the germline V gene (reference sequence). With 4 bases removed from V and 1 base from J, the gap between germline ends came to 19 bases. The length of the CDR3 is 17 residues. Here the CDR3 DNA reads TGTGCCAGTAGTACGGCCCAGGGATTCTGGGGGAACACTGAAGCTTTCTTT. This translates into CASSTAQGFWGNTEAFF. The full variable domain, rest sourced from reference TRBV19 and TRBJ1-1, is DGGITQSPKYLFRKEGQNVTLSCEQNLNHDAMYWYRQDPGQGLRLIYYSQIVNDFQKGDIAEGYSVSREKKESFPLTVTSAQKNPTAFYLCASSTAQGFWGNTEAFFGQGTRLTVV.

This clonotype was seen repeatedly, ten times or more. The DNA for the CDR3 is TGCGCCAGCAGCCAAGAGGGCGTGGGCAATGAGCAGTTCTTC. It is translated as CASSQEGVGNEQFF. The chain has TRBV4-1 and TRBJ2-1; D unresolved. The germline V gene encodes CDR1 MGHRA and CDR2 YSYEKL. The CDR3 extends over 14 amino acids. The V end was cut by 0 bases, the J end by 6 bases, with 9 bases between.

The sample holds a few counts of this clonotype. The rearrangement links TRBV9 to TRBJ2-1, with 8 bases that match TRBD1. The V gene's germline CDR1 is SGDLS and CDR2 YYNGEE. This CDR3 is built from 15 residues. With V trimmed by 4 bases and J by 5 bases, 8 bases remained unmatched. Here the CDR3 reads CASSPRTGFNNEQFF. As DNA, the CDR3 is TGTGCCAGCAGCCCCCGGACAGGGTTTAACAATGAGCAGTTCTTC.